This is a list of T cell receptor beta chains from one sample in a study of T cell responses to AZD1222 COVID-19 vaccine. Data came from immunoSEQ multiplex PCR; TCRdb stores just in-frame clones and leaves some out. The table includes approximately 100,000 clones, 75% to 90% detected once. Sample: peripheral blood, taken 28 days after the second AZD1222 dose. All receptors derive from an adult who received the AZD1222 COVID-19 vaccine. Each CDR3 is given with its conserved first and last residue. The D gene is left open where the match is weak. For some rows the clone size is stated as once, few or many, or as a class when expanded; others skip it.

J | V | size | D | DNA | CDR3
TRBJ2-7 | TRBV16 | - | - | TGTGCCAGCAGCCAATTCGGGTACGAGCAGTACTTC | CASSQFGYEQYF
TRBJ2-7 | TRBV7-2 | - | - | TGTGCCAGCAGCTTAGGGTTGTCGGGCGATAAGCAGTACTTC | CASSLGLSGDKQYF
TRBJ1-5 | TRBV19 | - | - | TGTGCCAGTAGTATAGGATATCGGGGGCCCCTTAGCAATCAGCCCCAGCATTTT | CASSIGYRGPLSNQPQHF
TRBJ1-3 | TRBV11-2 | - | - | TGTGCCAGCAGCCCCAGTGGTGGAAACACCATATATTTT | CASSPSGGNTIYF
TRBJ2-2 | TRBV19 | - | TRBD2 | TGTGCCAGTAGTATATTAGCGGGAGTTAACACCGGGGAGCTGTTTTTT | CASSILAGVNTGELFF
TRBJ2-3 | TRBV30 | - | - | TGTGCCTGGATCCCTAGTGGCACAGATACGCAGTATTTT | CAWIPSGTDTQYF
TRBJ1-2 | TRBV18 | - | - | TGTGCCAGCTCACCACCTACCAACTATGGCTACACCTTC | CASSPPTNYGYTF
TRBJ1-1 | TRBV11-2 | - | - | TGTGCCAGCAGCTTAGTTGCGGGGCGGATCACTGAAGCTTTCTTT | CASSLVAGRITEAFF
TRBJ1-1 | TRBV28 | - | TRBD1 | TGTGCCGGAAGACCGGGACAGGATCATACCCTTGTTTTGGGCACTGAAGCTTTCTTT | CAGRPGQDHTLVLGTEAFF
TRBJ2-2 | TRBV5-1 | - | - | TGCGCCAGCAGCTCGAACACCGGGGAGCTGTTTTTT | CASSSNTGELFF
TRBJ2-2 | TRBV10-3 | - | - | TGTGCCATCAGTGCCGACAGATCCTTTAACACCGGGGAGCTGTTTTTT | CAISADRSFNTGELFF
TRBJ2-5 | TRBV3-1/TRBV3-2 | once | - | TGTGCCAGCAGCCTCCGAGGGGGGGTGGCCCAAGAGACCCAGTACTTC | CASSLRGGVAQETQYF
TRBJ1-2 | TRBV9 | - | TRBD1 | TGTGCCAGCAGCGCCGAGGGAGGTGGACAGGGGTACTATGGCTACACCTTC | CASSAEGGGQGYYGYTF
TRBJ1-3 | TRBV9 | - | - | TGTGCCAGCAGCGAGCAGGGTAGCTCTGGAAACACCATATATTTT | CASSEQGSSGNTIYF
TRBJ1-2 | TRBV29-1 | - | - | TGCAGCGTTGAAGCAGGGATGAGCGGCTATGGCTACACCTTC | CSVEAGMSGYGYTF
TRBJ2-1 | TRBV4-2 | - | TRBD2 | TGTGCCAGCAGCCAAGAAGTTGGACTAGCGGGATTCGAGCAGTTCTTC | CASSQEVGLAGFEQFF
TRBJ2-2 | TRBV11-3 | - | - | TGTGCCAGCAGCCCCTCGAACACCGGGGAGCTGTTTTTT | CASSPSNTGELFF
TRBJ1-2 | TRBV4-1 | - | - | TGCGCCAGCAGCCAAGACACGGGCAGGGTATTTTATGGCTACACCTTC | CASSQDTGRVFYGYTF